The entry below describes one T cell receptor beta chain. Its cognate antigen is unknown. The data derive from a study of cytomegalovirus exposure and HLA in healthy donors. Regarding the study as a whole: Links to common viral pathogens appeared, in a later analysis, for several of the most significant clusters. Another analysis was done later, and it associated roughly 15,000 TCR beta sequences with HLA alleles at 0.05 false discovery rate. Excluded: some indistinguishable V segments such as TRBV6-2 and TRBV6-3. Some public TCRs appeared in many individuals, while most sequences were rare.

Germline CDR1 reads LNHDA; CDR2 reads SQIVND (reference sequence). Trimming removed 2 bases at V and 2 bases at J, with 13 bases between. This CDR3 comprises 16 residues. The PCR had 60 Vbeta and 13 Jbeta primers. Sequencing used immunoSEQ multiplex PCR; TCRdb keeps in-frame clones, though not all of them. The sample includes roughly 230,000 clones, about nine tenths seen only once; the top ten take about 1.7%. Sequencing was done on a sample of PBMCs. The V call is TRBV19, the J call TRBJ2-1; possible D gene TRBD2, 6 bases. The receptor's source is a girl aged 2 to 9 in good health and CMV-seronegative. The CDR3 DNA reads TGTGCCAGTAGTATAAGGGCGGGGACTCCCTACAATGAGCAGTTCTTC. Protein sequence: CASSIRAGTPYNEQFF.